Following are 6 T cell receptor beta chains from one sample sequenced in a study of blood T cell repertoires in COVID-19. The data were produced by immunoSEQ multiplex PCR, yet TCRdb's version contains in-frame clones alone and is incomplete. The table shows 200,000 to 300,000 clones, with around 80% occurring only once. Sequencing used peripheral blood. The source of these receptors is a man aged 55 to 70 with acute or convalescent COVID-19.

The chain employs TRBV30 and TRBJ1-2, with TRBD1 matching 7 bases. The CDR3 extends over 14 amino acids. The trim removed 3 bases at V and 7 bases at J, leaving 11 bases unmatched. Germline V gene sequence: CDR1 GTSNPN, CDR2 SVGIG (reference sequence). CDR3 DNA sequence: TGTGCCTGGAGCCGACCTACAGGGGAAGGTGGCTACACCTTC. It codes for CAWSRPTGEGGYTF.

The chain combines TRBV19 with TRBJ1-2, with D tentatively TRBD1 (6 bases). The germline CDR1 and CDR2 sequences are LNHDA and SQIVND (reference sequence). The V end was cut by 1 base, the J end by 5 bases, with 17 bases between. The CDR3 is made up of 16 amino acids. CDR3 sequence: CASSIVPLTGQYGYTF. The CDR3 bases are TGTGCCAGTAGTATAGTCCCCTTGACAGGACAATATGGCTACACCTTC.

A note on this clone: A read error may produce the germline difference seen at one junction end. The chain uses TRBV7-7 and TRBJ2-7; TRBD1 aligns across 7 bases. The germline gives CDR1 SSHAT, CDR2 FNYEAQ (reference sequence). The length of the CDR3 is 14 residues. CDR3 bases: TGTGCTAGCAGCCCGGACAGGTCCTCCTACGAGCAGTACTTC. This translates into CASSPDRSSYEQYF.

The chain has TRBV7-6 and TRBJ1-1; D is possibly TRBD1 (5 bases). The CDR3 consists of 15 residues. Germline CDR1 reads SGHVS; CDR2 reads FNYEAQ. Trimming stripped 1 base from V and 7 bases from J, with 16 bases between. The CDR3 spells CASSLGGAGDGEAFF. The CDR3 coding sequence is TGTGCCAGCAGCTTAGGTGGGGCCGGTGATGGTGAAGCTTTCTTT.

This clone showed up just once. The rearrangement links TRBV9 to TRBJ2-3; possible D gene TRBD2, 5 bases. Germline V gene data show CDR1 as SGDLS and CDR2 as YYNGEE. Trimming took 6 bases from V and 2 from J, leaving 10 bases between them. The CDR3 is made up of 13 amino acids. The CDR3 here is CASNPGSTDTQYF. In DNA form, the CDR3 reads TGTGCCAGCAACCCGGGGTCCACAGATACGCAGTATTTT.

The V gene is TRBV6-6, the J gene TRBJ1-1; 7 bases fit TRBD1. V was clipped by 2 bases and J by 7 bases; unmatched bases: 13. CDR1 is MNHNY and CDR2 is SVGAGI in the germline V gene (reference sequence). This CDR3 spans 16 amino acids. In nucleotides, the CDR3 is TGTGCCAGCAGTTACCCCCTAGAGGGGGCGTTTGGTGAAGCTTTCTTT. Translated, it gives CASSYPLEGAFGEAFF.